This T cell receptor (beta chain) was captured in a study of cytomegalovirus exposure and HLA in healthy donors. The study ran its PCR with 60 Vbeta and 13 Jbeta primers. Here immunoSEQ multiplex PCR was the method, and the copy in TCRdb shows in-frame clones only, minus some. This table holds approximately 130,000 clones, roughly 87% found once. V dropped 4 bases and J dropped 0 bases, with 4 bases sitting between them. Per the germline V gene, CDR1 is SQVTM and CDR2 is ANQGSEA. The CDR3 has 13 residues. This receptor was obtained from a woman aged 18-29 years in good health and CMV-seronegative. Sequencing was done on a sample of PBMCs. The chain joins TRBV29-1 to TRBJ2-6; D not resolved. CDR3 residues: CSVVVSGANVLTF. CDR3 sequence (DNA): TGCAGCGTTGTAGTCTCTGGGGCCAACGTCCTGACTTTC.